The 14 T cell receptor beta chains in this list originate from one sample, sequenced in a study of T cells after yellow fever vaccination. TCRdb re-analysed the 5' RACE reads in MiXCR, keeping a single row per CDR3 protein. Found here are about 210,000 distinct CDR3 sequences, 2.5% to 3.5% of them singletons; the top ten hold 3.2%. The source material was CD4+ T cells sorted from PBMCs, sampled 10 days after the yellow fever booster vaccination. All receptors derive from a man younger than 35 who received the YFV17D yellow fever vaccine.

In its sample, this clonotype was seen once. A single base separates this from a much larger clone, so it may be a read error. The rearrangement joins TRBV2 to TRBJ2-5; D is perhaps TRBD1 (5 bases). Germline loops: CDR1 SNHLY, CDR2 FYNNEI. This CDR3 spans 14 amino acids. V was clipped by 4 bases and J by 4 bases, with 13 bases between them. CDR3 DNA sequence: TGTGCCAGCAGTGCCGCCCCAGGGTCAGAGACCCAGTACTTC. Translated, it gives CASSAAPGSETQYF.

The sample holds a few counts of this clonotype. The V call is TRBV5-1, the J call TRBJ1-4; D not resolved. Trimming pared 4 bases from V and 7 bases from J, leaving 11 bases between. The CDR3 is made up of 13 amino acids. The germline CDR1 and CDR2 sequences are SGHRS and YFSETQ. CDR3: CASSNGVGEKLFF. The CDR3 nucleotides are TGCGCCAGCAGCAATGGAGTCGGTGAAAAACTGTTTTTT.

This clonotype showed up many times. This chain uses TRBV7-3 with TRBJ1-1, with D possibly matching TRBD1 (5 bases). This CDR3 is 14 amino acids long. The V gene's germline CDR1 is SGHTA and CDR2 FQGTGA. V lost 5 bases, J lost 5 bases, and 15 bases lay in between. CDR3 in amino acids: CASSVQGEGTEAFF. DNA of the CDR3: TGTGCCAGCAGCGTGCAGGGAGAGGGGACTGAAGCTTTCTTT.

This clonotype was counted many times. V is TRBV5-1 and J is TRBJ2-1; TRBD2 matches 8 bases. CDR3 length: 15 residues. J lost 7 bases, V lost 1 base, and 7 bases had no gene match. CDR1 is SGHRS, CDR2 YFSETQ, per germline. CDR3: CASSLNAGGGNEQFF. The CDR3, as DNA: TGCGCCAGCAGCTTGAATGCGGGGGGAGGGAATGAGCAGTTCTTC.

The chain uses TRBV6-6 and TRBJ2-6, with D perhaps matching TRBD1 (6 bases). The length of the CDR3 is 18 residues. The V end was cut by 4 bases, the J end by 2 bases, with 18 bases between. In germline, CDR1 is MNHNY, CDR2 SVGAGI (reference sequence). CDR3 region: CASSWQQGSRPGANVLTF. The CDR3 coding sequence is TGTGCCAGCAGTTGGCAGCAGGGGTCCCGCCCTGGGGCCAACGTCCTGACTTTC.

This clonotype was detected ten times or more. The chain combines TRBV9 with TRBJ2-3, with a weak D call TRBD1 (5 bases). Germline values: CDR1 SGDLS, CDR2 YYNGEE. V gave up 8 bases and J gave up 4 bases, with 14 bases separating them. The CDR3 contains 13 residues. The CDR3 sequence is CASTSGWADTQYF. Here the CDR3 DNA reads TGTGCCAGTACTTCAGGGTGGGCAGATACGCAGTATTTT.

This clonotype was seen repeatedly, ten times or more. The chain employs TRBV7-9 and TRBJ1-6; D not resolved. V lost 2 bases, J lost 7 bases, and 21 bases lay in between. From germline, CDR1 is SEHNR and CDR2 FQNEAQ (reference sequence). The CDR3 is 18 residues long. The CDR3 loop is CASSLRRIETKKNSPLHF. Written as DNA, the CDR3 is TGTGCCAGCAGCTTAAGGCGGATAGAGACAAAAAAGAATTCACCCCTCCACTTT.

This clonotype was observed a handful of times. This sequence joins TRBV2 and TRBJ1-2, with 8 bases fitting TRBD1. V dropped 8 bases and J dropped 4; count of bases not matched to a gene: 6. Germline V gives CDR1 SNHLY, CDR2 FYNNEI. The CDR3 sequence is 13 residues long. CDR3 in DNA: TGTGCCAGCGAGGCAACAGGGGGCTATGGCTACACCTTC. Translated: CASEATGGYGYTF.

There are many counts of this clonotype. This sequence joins TRBV6-2 or TRBV6-3 and TRBJ1-5; D not certain. The CDR3 length is 13 residues. Trimming pared 2 bases from V and 5 bases from J, leaving 7 bases between. Germline-derived CDR1 and CDR2 are MNHEY and SVGEGT. CDR3 coding DNA: TGTGCCAGCAGTTACGTTGGGGATCAGCCCCAGCATTTT. It translates to CASSYVGDQPQHF.

This clonotype was found many times. As DNA, the CDR3 is TGTGCCAGCAGTTTAGCTAGCGGGCGCACAGATACGCAGTATTTT. Translated: CASSLASGRTDTQYF. This rearrangement joins TRBV12-3 or TRBV12-4 to TRBJ2-3; 7 nucleotides line up with TRBD2. The CDR3 runs 15 residues. After removal of 0 bases from V and 1 base from J, the junction contained 1 base not matched to a gene.

This clonotype was recorded many times. The V call is TRBV4-1, the J call TRBJ1-2; the match to TRBD1 covers 7 bases. The V gene end was trimmed by 3 bases and the J gene end by 7 bases; junction bases not matched to a gene: 11. The CDR3 is 15 residues long. Germline CDR1 MGHRA, CDR2 YSYEKL. DNA of the CDR3: TGCGCCAGCAGCCAGGTGAACAGGGGCTCTGCTGGCTACACCTTC. Its translation is CASSQVNRGSAGYTF.

This clonotype was observed many times. The chain carries TRBV18 and TRBJ2-2; D is ambiguous. CDR3 length: 14 residues. Trimming shortened V by 0 bases and J by 5 bases, and 7 bases separated the two germline ends. CDR1 KGHSH and CDR2 LQKENI come from the germline V gene. CDR3 sequence: CASSPPAGTGELFF. The DNA of the CDR3 is TGTGCCAGCTCACCACCCGCCGGGACCGGGGAGCTGTTTTTT.

The rearrangement uses TRBV12-3 or TRBV12-4 and TRBJ1-2; D unclear. The CDR3 runs to 15 residues. V gave up 6 bases and J gave up 4 bases, with 18 bases separating them. The CDR3 sequence: CASSLRSVTSYGYTF. As DNA, the CDR3 is TGTGCCAGCAGCTTGAGGTCCGTAACCTCCTATGGCTACACCTTC.

This chain uses TRBV29-1 with TRBJ2-5; D is uncertain. Germline assignment: CDR1 SQVTM and CDR2 ANQGSEA. The CDR3 is made up of 12 amino acids. Trimming removed 2 bases at V and 8 bases at J, with 12 bases between. In nucleotides, the CDR3 is TGCAGCGTTGAATTACGGAGCCAAACCCAGTACTTC. Amino acid sequence: CSVELRSQTQYF.